The clone carrying this T cell receptor (beta chain) appeared many times. TCRdb used MiXCR to reprocess the 5' RACE reads, holding one entry per CDR3 protein. Counted here are about 100,000 distinct CDR3 sequences, approximately 18% occurring once; the ten biggest clones make up roughly 6.2%. The CDR3 has 16 residues. Deletions cut 5 bases from V and 0 bases from J, with 18 bases between. The germline CDR1 and CDR2 sequences are DFQATT and SNEGSKA (reference sequence). This entry belongs to a study of T cells of healthy individuals. The sequence was collected from a human donor in good health. The genes are TRBV20-1 and TRBJ2-3, with D maybe TRBD1 (6 bases). The CDR3 region is CSAWEGGASSTDTQYF. The CDR3 bases are TGCAGTGCTTGGGAAGGGGGTGCCTCTAGCACAGATACGCAGTATTTT.